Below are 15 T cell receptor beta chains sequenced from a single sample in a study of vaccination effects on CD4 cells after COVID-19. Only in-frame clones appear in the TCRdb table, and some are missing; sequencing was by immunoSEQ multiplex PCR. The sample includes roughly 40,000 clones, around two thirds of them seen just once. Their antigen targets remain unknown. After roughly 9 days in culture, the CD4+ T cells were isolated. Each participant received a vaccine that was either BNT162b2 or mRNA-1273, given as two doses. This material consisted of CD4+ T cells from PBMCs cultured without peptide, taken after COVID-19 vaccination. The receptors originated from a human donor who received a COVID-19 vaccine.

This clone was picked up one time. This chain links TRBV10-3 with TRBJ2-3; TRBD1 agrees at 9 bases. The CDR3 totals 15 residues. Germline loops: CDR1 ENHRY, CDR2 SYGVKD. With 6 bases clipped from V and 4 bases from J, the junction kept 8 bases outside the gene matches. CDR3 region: CAISEAGQGPDTQYF. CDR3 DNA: TGTGCCATCAGCGAGGCGGGACAGGGACCAGATACGCAGTATTTT.

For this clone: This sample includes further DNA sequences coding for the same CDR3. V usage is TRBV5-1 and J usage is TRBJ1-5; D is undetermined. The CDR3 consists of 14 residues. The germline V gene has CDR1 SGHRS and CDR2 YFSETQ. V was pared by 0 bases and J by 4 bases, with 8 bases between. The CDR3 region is CASSLDGGNQPQHF. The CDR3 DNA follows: TGCGCCAGCAGCTTGGATGGCGGGAATCAGCCCCAGCATTTT.

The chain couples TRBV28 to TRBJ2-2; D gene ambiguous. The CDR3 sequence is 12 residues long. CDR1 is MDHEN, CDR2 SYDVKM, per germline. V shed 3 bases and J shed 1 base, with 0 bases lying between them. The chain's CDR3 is CASSLNTGELFF. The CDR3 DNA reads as TGTGCCAGCAGTTTGAACACCGGGGAGCTGTTTTTT.

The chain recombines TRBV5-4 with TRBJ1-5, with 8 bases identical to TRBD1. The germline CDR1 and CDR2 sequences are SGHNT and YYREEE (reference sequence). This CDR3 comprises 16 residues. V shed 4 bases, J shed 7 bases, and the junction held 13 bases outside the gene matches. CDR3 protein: CASSIDRGTGGQPQHF. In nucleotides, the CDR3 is TGTGCCAGCAGCATTGACAGGGGAACAGGGGGGCAGCCCCAGCATTTT.

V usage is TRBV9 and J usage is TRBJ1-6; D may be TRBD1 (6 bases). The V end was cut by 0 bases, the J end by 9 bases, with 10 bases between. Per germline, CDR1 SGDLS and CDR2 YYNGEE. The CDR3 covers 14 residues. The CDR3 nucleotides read TGTGCCAGCAGCGTAGAAGGGGGTAGTTCACCCCTCCACTTT. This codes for CASSVEGGSSPLHF.

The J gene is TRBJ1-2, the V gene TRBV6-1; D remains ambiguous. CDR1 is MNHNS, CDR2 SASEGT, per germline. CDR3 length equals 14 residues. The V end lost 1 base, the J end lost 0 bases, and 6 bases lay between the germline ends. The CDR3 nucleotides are TGTGCCAGCAGTGAAGGACGGGCTAACTATGGCTACACCTTC. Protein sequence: CASSEGRANYGYTF.

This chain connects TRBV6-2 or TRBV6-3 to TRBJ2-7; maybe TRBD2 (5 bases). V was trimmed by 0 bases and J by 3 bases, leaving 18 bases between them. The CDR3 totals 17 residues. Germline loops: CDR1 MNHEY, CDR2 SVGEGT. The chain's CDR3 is CASSYSREPPGYYEQYF. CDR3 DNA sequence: TGTGCCAGCAGTTACTCGAGAGAGCCCCCGGGGTACTACGAGCAGTACTTC.

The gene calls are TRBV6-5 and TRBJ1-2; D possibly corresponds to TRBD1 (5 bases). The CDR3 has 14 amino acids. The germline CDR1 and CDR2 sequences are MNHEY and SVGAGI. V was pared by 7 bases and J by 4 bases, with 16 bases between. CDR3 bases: TGTGCCAGCATCGCCAGGGTGGCGAGCTATGGCTACACCTTC. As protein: CASIARVASYGYTF.

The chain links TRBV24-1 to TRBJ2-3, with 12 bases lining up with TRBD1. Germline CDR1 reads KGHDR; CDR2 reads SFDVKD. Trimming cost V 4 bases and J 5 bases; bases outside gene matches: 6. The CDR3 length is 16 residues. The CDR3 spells CATSDPGQGAVDTQYF. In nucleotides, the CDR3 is TGTGCCACCAGTGACCCGGGACAGGGGGCGGTAGATACGCAGTATTTT.

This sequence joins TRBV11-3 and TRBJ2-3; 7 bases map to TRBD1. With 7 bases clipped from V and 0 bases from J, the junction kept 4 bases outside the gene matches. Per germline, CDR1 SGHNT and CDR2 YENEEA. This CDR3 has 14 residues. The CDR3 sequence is CASIRTGSTDTQYF. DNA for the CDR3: TGTGCCAGCATCCGGACAGGTAGCACAGATACGCAGTATTTT.

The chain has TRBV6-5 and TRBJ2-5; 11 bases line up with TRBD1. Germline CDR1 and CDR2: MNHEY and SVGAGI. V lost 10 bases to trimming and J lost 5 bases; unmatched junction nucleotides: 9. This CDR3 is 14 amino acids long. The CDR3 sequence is CATSDRGLLETQYF. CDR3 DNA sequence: TGTGCCACGTCGGACAGGGGGCTTTTGGAGACCCAGTACTTC.

Written as DNA, the CDR3 is TGTGCCAGCAGGGGGGGAGGGGTAGGCGGCCACGAGCAGTACTTC. It translates to CASRGGGVGGHEQYF. The rearrangement uses TRBV28 and TRBJ2-7; 7 bases fit TRBD2. The germline gives CDR1 MDHEN, CDR2 SYDVKM. The CDR3 loop spans 15 amino acids. V trimming: 6 bases; J trimming: 5 bases; junction bases outside the gene matches: 13.

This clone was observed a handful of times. CDR3 DNA sequence: TGTGCCAGCTCGGGGCCAGGCCAGCCCCAGCATTTT. As protein: CASSGPGQPQHF. The chain is built from TRBV2 and TRBJ1-5; a weak D match, TRBD1 (5 bases). V was clipped by 8 bases and J by 7 bases, with 12 bases between them. The germline CDR1 and CDR2 sequences are SNHLY and FYNNEI. This CDR3 comprises 12 residues.

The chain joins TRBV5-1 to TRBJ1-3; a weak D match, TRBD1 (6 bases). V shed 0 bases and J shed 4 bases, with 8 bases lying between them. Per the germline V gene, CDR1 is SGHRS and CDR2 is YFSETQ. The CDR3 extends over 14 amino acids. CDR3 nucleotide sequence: TGCGCCAGCAGCTTGGATGGGACAGGAAACACCATATATTTT. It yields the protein CASSLDGTGNTIYF.

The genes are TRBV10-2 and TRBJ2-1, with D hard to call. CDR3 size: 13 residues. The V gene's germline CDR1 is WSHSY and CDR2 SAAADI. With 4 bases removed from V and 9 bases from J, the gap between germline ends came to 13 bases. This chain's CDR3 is CASSVVDGFEQFF. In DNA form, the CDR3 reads TGCGCCAGCAGTGTGGTGGATGGGTTTGAGCAGTTCTTC.